Described below is a single T cell receptor (beta chain) sequence and its context. Germline V gives CDR1 SGHNT, CDR2 YENEEA. Trimming removed 0 bases from V and 6 bases from J, with 17 bases in between. This CDR3 has 16 amino acids. These data originate in a study of OX40 agonist ivuxolimab in advanced cancers. Background on the study: Under the entry rules, prior anti-PD-1, anti-PD-L1 or anti-CTLA-4 therapy was allowed, and 40% had some.

TCRdb keeps only in-frame clones here, not all; method: immunoSEQ multiplex PCR. Of tens of thousands of clones listed, about 83% are singletons. The source material was CD4+ or CD8+ T cells sorted from blood, sampled in a trial of the OX40 agonist ivuxolimab. V and J are TRBV11-3 and TRBJ2-5; D might be TRBD1 (5 bases). The receptor comes from an adult with an advanced solid tumor such as melanoma, head and neck, liver or kidney cancer. The DNA for the CDR3 is TGTGCCAGCAGCTTAGACAGGGTTGGTCTCTTGCAGACCCAGTACTTC. This encodes CASSLDRVGLLQTQYF. The whole variable domain, remainder taken from reference TRBV11-3 and TRBJ2-5, is EAGVVQSPRYKIIEKKQPVAFWCNPISGHNTLYWYLQNLGQGPELLIRYENEEAVDDSQLPKDRFSAERLKGVDSTLKIQPAELGDSAVYLCASSLDRVGLLQTQYFGPGTRLLVL.